Presented here are 25 T cell receptor beta chains from one specimen sequenced in a study of blood T cells in healthy people across ages. The second PCR ran about 6 to 12 cycles with a sample-barcoded 5' primer and J-beta primers. TCRdb analysed the 5' RACE reads with MiXCR anew, one entry per CDR3 protein. The data hold around 780,000 distinct CDR3 sequences, with around 24% observed a single time. This sample also belongs to another study, concerning T cells of mothers and their children.

Sequenced sample: blood. These TCRs come from a boy aged 5-17 years in good health.

The V call is TRBV6-6, the J call TRBJ2-7; TRBD1 matches 8 bases. The CDR3 consists of 12 residues. The germline V gene encodes CDR1 MNHNY and CDR2 SVGAGI (reference sequence). The V gene end was trimmed by 10 bases and the J gene end by 2 bases; junction bases not matched to a gene: 4. CDR3 in DNA: TGTGCCACCCGGGACAGGACCTACGAGCAGTACTTC. Translation: CATRDRTYEQYF.

This chain uses TRBV6-5 with TRBJ1-6; TRBD1 aligns across 8 bases. Germline assignment: CDR1 MNHEY and CDR2 SVGAGI. This CDR3 contains 14 residues. J lost 10 bases, V lost 2 bases, and 4 bases had no gene match. The CDR3 sequence is CASSYDRGGSPLHF. The CDR3, as DNA: TGTGCCAGCAGTTACGACAGGGGTGGGTCACCCCTCCACTTT.

This clonotype turned up a few times. The J gene is TRBJ2-5, the V gene TRBV27; D may be TRBD1 or TRBD2 (6 bases each). The last part of the DNA fits TRBJ2-1 better; the J call may be wrong. This CDR3 is built from 14 residues. The V gene's germline CDR1 is MNHEY and CDR2 SMNVEV (reference sequence). The CDR3 sequence: CASSLSGGRYEQFF. The DNA for the CDR3 is TGTGCCAGCAGTTTATCGGGGGGCCGGTATGAGCAGTTCTTC.

The J gene is TRBJ2-2, the V gene TRBV27; possibly TRBD2 for D (7 bases). The CDR3 spans 15 residues. V was shortened by 5 bases and J by 0 bases, with 10 bases between the two germline ends. CDR1 and CDR2 from the germline V gene are MNHEY and SMNVEV (reference sequence). For the CDR3, the DNA is TGTGCCAGCAGTCGGGGGGCAGCGAACACCGGGGAGCTGTTTTTT. This gives the protein CASSRGAANTGELFF.

The genes are TRBV6-1 and TRBJ2-2; 7 bases match TRBD2. V shed 8 bases, J shed 2 bases, and the junction held 11 bases outside the gene matches. Per germline, CDR1 MNHNS and CDR2 SASEGT. CDR3 length: 16 residues. CDR3 loop: CASCHKGLYNTGELFF. The CDR3 DNA reads as TGTGCCAGCTGCCACAAGGGACTATACAACACCGGGGAGCTGTTTTTT.

This clonotype has a handful of counts. This chain links TRBV11-2 with TRBJ2-3; D is unclear. The CDR3 is 15 residues long. Germline lookup yields CDR1 SGHAT and CDR2 FQNNGV. Trimming stripped 0 bases from V and 2 bases from J, with 9 bases between. CDR3 coding DNA: TGTGCCAGCAGCTTAGATCGAGGCACCACAGATACGCAGTATTTT. It codes for CASSLDRGTTDTQYF.

The chain recombines TRBV5-1 with TRBJ2-7; 9 nucleotides line up with TRBD1. The V and J ends lost 3 bases and 4 bases, in that order; junction bases with no gene match: 8. CDR3 length equals 15 residues. Germline CDR1 reads SGHRS; CDR2 reads YFSETQ. CDR3 DNA: TGCGCCAGCAGCTCTGGAGGGACAGGGCTTTACGAGCAGTACTTC. Translated: CASSSGGTGLYEQYF.

The chain links TRBV28 to TRBJ1-2; TRBD1 matches 9 bases. CDR3 length equals 15 residues. The V gene end was trimmed by 6 bases and the J gene end by 3 bases; junction bases not matched to a gene: 8. Germline V gene data show CDR1 as MDHEN and CDR2 as SYDVKM. The CDR3 sequence: CASSRTGAVYYGYTF. As DNA, the CDR3 is TGTGCCAGCAGCCGGACAGGGGCGGTCTACTATGGCTACACCTTC.

This clonotype was seen a handful of times. Compared with germline, one end of the junction differs, possibly owing to a read error. The chain links TRBV6-1 to TRBJ1-5; perhaps TRBD1 as D (6 bases). This CDR3 spans 14 amino acids. Germline CDR1 and CDR2: MNHNS and SASEGT. CDR3 DNA: TGCGCCAGCAGCCGCGGACAGTTTAATCAGCCCCAGCATTTT. Translating gives CASSRGQFNQPQHF.

J is TRBJ2-4 and V is TRBV6-1; no reliable D call. Germline loops: CDR1 MNHNS, CDR2 SASEGT. V was trimmed by 5 bases and J by 0 bases, leaving 17 bases between them. This CDR3 spans 17 amino acids. For the CDR3, the DNA is TGTGCCAGCAGTCGGCCCTACAACAACTTAGCCAAAAACATTCAGTACTTC. It encodes CASSRPYNNLAKNIQYF.

This chain joins TRBV3-1 and TRBJ2-5; D perhaps matches TRBD2 (6 bases). The V end was cut by 7 bases, the J end by 4 bases, with 22 bases between. This CDR3 spans 16 amino acids. The germline V gene encodes CDR1 LGHDT and CDR2 YNNKEL (reference sequence). The CDR3 protein is CASTSLERVAAETQYF. In DNA, the CDR3 is TGTGCCAGCACCTCCCTCGAGCGGGTAGCTGCAGAGACCCAGTACTTC.

This clonotype has a handful of counts. The chain combines TRBV7-9 with TRBJ2-2; D unresolved. The CDR3 length is 14 residues. V lost 3 bases, J lost 5 bases, and 10 bases lay in between. CDR1 and CDR2 from the germline V gene are SEHNR and FQNEAQ (reference sequence). This CDR3 is CASSFDPGTGELFF. The CDR3 DNA reads TGTGCCAGCAGCTTTGATCCCGGGACCGGGGAGCTGTTTTTT. Complete variable domain (other parts from reference TRBV7-9 and TRBJ2-2): DTGVSQNPRHKITKRGQNVTFRCDPISEHNRLYWYRQTLGQGPEFLTYFQNEAQLEKSRLLSDRFSAERPKGSFSTLEIQRTEQGDSAMYLCASSFDPGTGELFFGEGSRLTVL.

V usage is TRBV7-7 and J usage is TRBJ2-5; maybe TRBD2 (6 bases). The CDR3 sequence is 15 residues long. V lost 4 bases, J lost 3 bases, and 15 bases lay in between. CDR1 and CDR2 from the germline V gene are SSHAT and FNYEAQ (reference sequence). Here the CDR3 reads CASSSPRSGEETQYF. CDR3 in DNA: TGTGCCAGCAGCTCCCCTAGGTCGGGGGAAGAGACCCAGTACTTC.

The chain couples TRBV28 to TRBJ2-5; 7 bases fit TRBD2. V shed 8 bases and J 4 bases; nucleotides not matched to a gene: 22. The CDR3 length is 18 residues. The germline CDR1 and CDR2 sequences are MDHEN and SYDVKM. The chain's CDR3 is CASGREVPRPGVGETQYF. CDR3 DNA sequence: TGTGCCAGCGGGAGGGAGGTCCCGAGGCCCGGGGTTGGAGAGACCCAGTACTTC.

V is TRBV20-1 and J is TRBJ2-1; a possible D gene is TRBD1 (6 bases). Germline loops: CDR1 DFQATT, CDR2 SNEGSKA (reference sequence). The V gene lost 3 bases and the J gene lost 0 bases, with 9 bases spanning the gap. This CDR3 region has 14 residues. CDR3 loop: CSASTGSSYNEQFF. The CDR3 DNA is TGCAGTGCTAGCACAGGGAGCTCCTACAATGAGCAGTTCTTC.

This rearrangement joins TRBV7-3 to TRBJ2-2; tentative D call: TRBD2 (6 bases). Between the trimmed V and J ends, which lost 5 bases and 7 bases, there was a span of 14 bases. The CDR3 has 14 residues. Germline V gives CDR1 SGHTA, CDR2 FQGTGA. The CDR3 loop reads CASSPGTPLGELFF. The CDR3 region has the DNA TGTGCCAGCAGCCCCGGGACTCCGCTCGGGGAGCTGTTTTTT.

The chain has TRBV28 and TRBJ1-4; 8 bases are shared with TRBD1. This CDR3 is built from 18 residues. Germline V gene lookup returns CDR1 MDHEN and CDR2 SYDVKM. The V segment lost 3 bases and the J segment 1 base; nucleotides outside the gene matches: 10. CDR3 nucleotides: TGTGCCAGCAGTTTCCAGGGGGCGGGTGGTGGAACTAATGAAAAACTGTTTTTT. Translating it yields CASSFQGAGGGTNEKLFF.

In its sample, this clonotype was seen a few times. The gene calls are TRBV5-1 and TRBJ2-7; 8 positions agree with TRBD2. The CDR3 runs 13 residues. With V trimmed by 4 bases and J by 5 bases, 5 bases remained unmatched. Germline values: CDR1 SGHRS, CDR2 YFSETQ. In nucleotides, the CDR3 is TGCGCCAGCAGCCCCGGGAGGGAACACGAGCAGTACTTC. It translates to CASSPGREHEQYF. Filled out from reference TRBV5-1 and TRBJ2-7, the complete variable domain reads KAGVTQTPRYLIKTRGQQVTLSCSPISGHRSVSWYQQTPGQGLQFLFEYFSETQRNKGNFPGRFSGRQFSNSRSEMNVSTLELGDSALYLCASSPGREHEQYFGPGTRLTVT.

This clonotype was observed a handful of times. The CDR3: CASSSNSGGSYNEQFF. CDR3 in DNA: TGTGCCAGCAGCTCCAATAGCGGGGGATCCTACAATGAGCAGTTCTTC. This rearrangement joins TRBV7-9 to TRBJ2-1; TRBD2 matches at 9 bases. The CDR3 length is 16 residues. V shed 4 bases and J 1 base; nucleotides not matched to a gene: 5. Germline V CDR1 and CDR2: SEHNR, FQNEAQ (reference sequence).

The chain combines TRBV7-8 with TRBJ1-4; the D is unclear. Germline CDR1 SGHVS, CDR2 FQNEAQ. Trimming took 5 bases from V and 5 from J, leaving 15 bases between them. The CDR3 has 15 residues. The CDR3 DNA reads as TGTGCCAGCAGCCCATCCCGGGGTCTAAATGAAAAACTGTTTTTT. Protein: CASSPSRGLNEKLFF.

The J gene is TRBJ2-7, the V gene TRBV11-2; 9 positions agree with TRBD2. Germline values: CDR1 SGHAT, CDR2 FQNNGV. The CDR3 runs 15 residues. Trimming took 11 bases from V and 0 from J; bases not matched to a gene: 11. The CDR3 coding sequence is TGTGCCCGAGCTTGGGAGCGGGGGGCCTCCTACGAGCAGTACTTC. This gives the protein CARAWERGASYEQYF.

A few counts support this clonotype. The chain combines TRBV5-1 with TRBJ1-2; unclear D gene. CDR1 and CDR2 from the germline V gene are SGHRS and YFSETQ. The CDR3 has 14 amino acids. V dropped 0 bases and J dropped 1 base, with 7 bases sitting between them. The CDR3 is CASSLVGDNYGYTF. The CDR3 region has the DNA TGCGCCAGCAGCTTGGTGGGTGATAACTATGGCTACACCTTC.

This clonotype was recorded a few times. At one end, the junction sequence differs from germline, possibly due to a read error. V and J are TRBV7-9 and TRBJ1-2; no clear D gene. The CDR3 consists of 14 residues. Germline values: CDR1 SEHNR, CDR2 FQNEAQ (reference sequence). The CDR3 sequence is CAGSLGSVPYGYTF. Here the CDR3 DNA reads TGTGCCGGCAGCTTAGGGTCAGTGCCCTATGGCTACACCTTC. The whole variable domain, filled in from reference TRBV7-9 and TRBJ1-2, reads DTGVSQNPRHKITKRGQNVTFRCDPISEHNRLYWYRQTLGQGPEFLTYFQNEAQLEKSRLLSDRFSAERPKGSFSTLEIQRTEQGDSAMYLCAGSLGSVPYGYTFGSGTRLTVV.

J is TRBJ2-1 and V is TRBV29-1, with 9 bases fitting TRBD1. Germline V gives CDR1 SQVTM, CDR2 ANQGSEA. The CDR3 is 17 residues long. V was clipped by 6 bases and J by 5 bases; unmatched bases: 17. The CDR3 spells CSVRGELDRGRNNEQFF. The CDR3 nucleotides read TGCAGCGTGCGGGGAGAATTAGACAGGGGGAGGAACAATGAGCAGTTCTTC.

This clonotype was detected only a few times. The chain links TRBV24-1 to TRBJ2-2; no definite D call. The germline V gene has CDR1 KGHDR and CDR2 SFDVKD. The CDR3 runs to 14 residues. V was shortened by 3 bases and J by 4 bases, with 8 bases between the two germline ends. CDR3 sequence reads: CATSDTYSTGELFF. The CDR3 DNA is TGTGCCACCAGTGATACTTATAGCACCGGGGAGCTGTTTTTT.